Listed below are T cell receptor beta chains from one sample, sequenced in a study of control samples from healthy donors and cancer patients. TCRdb's table, derived via immunoSEQ multiplex PCR, lists solely in-frame clones and lacks some. Of some 120,000 clones listed, roughly nine tenths are singletons. Sequenced input: blood. These receptors originate from a woman between 18 and 29 years old in good health. CDR3s include the opening cysteine and the closing phenylalanine or tryptophan. The order of the fields is D gene, V gene, clone size, J gene, CDR3 length, CDR3 DNA, CDR3 protein. The D gene is left open where the match is weak. Size tells how often a clone was seen (once, few, many) or the class of an expanded clone, and some rows leave it out.

D gene: TRBD1; V gene: TRBV19; clone size: NA; J gene: TRBJ1-3; CDR3 length: 15; CDR3 DNA: TGTGCCAGTAGTTCCCGGACAGGAATTGGAAACACCATATATTTT; CDR3 protein: CASSSRTGIGNTIYF
D gene: TRBD2; V gene: TRBV19; clone size: NA; J gene: TRBJ2-3; CDR3 length: 15; CDR3 DNA: TGTGCCAGCTCCGGGACTAGAGCGCCCACAGATACGCAGTATTTT; CDR3 protein: CASSGTRAPTDTQYF
D gene: TRBD2; V gene: TRBV7-2; clone size: NA; J gene: TRBJ2-3; CDR3 length: 18; CDR3 DNA: TGTGCCAGCAGCTTAAGGCCGGGACTAGCGGGGGGCACAGATACGCAGTATTTT; CDR3 protein: CASSLRPGLAGGTDTQYF
D gene: NA; V gene: TRBV7-2; clone size: NA; J gene: TRBJ2-3; CDR3 length: 14; CDR3 DNA: TGTGCCAGCAGCTTAGGCCCCGCCGGGAAAACGCAGTATTTT; CDR3 protein: CASSLGPAGKTQYF
D gene: NA; V gene: TRBV4-3; clone size: NA; J gene: TRBJ2-3; CDR3 length: 17; CDR3 DNA: TGCGCCAGCAGCCAAGAGTTGGTAGGGGTGAGCACAGATACGCAGTATTTT; CDR3 protein: CASSQELVGVSTDTQYF
D gene: NA; V gene: TRBV7-9; clone size: NA; J gene: TRBJ1-2; CDR3 length: 14; CDR3 DNA: TGTGCCAGCAGCCCAGGGTTGGGGGGATTTGGCTACACCTTC; CDR3 protein: CASSPGLGGFGYTF
D gene: TRBD1; V gene: TRBV4-1; clone size: NA; J gene: TRBJ2-1; CDR3 length: 12; CDR3 DNA: TGCGCCAGCAGCCGTCGACAGGGTGGAATGTTCTTC; CDR3 protein: CASSRRQGGMFF
D gene: TRBD2; V gene: TRBV5-1; clone size: NA; J gene: TRBJ2-1; CDR3 length: 14; CDR3 DNA: TGCGCCAGCAGCTCTGGGACTAGCGGGAGACGGAAGTTCTTC; CDR3 protein: CASSSGTSGRRKFF
D gene: NA; V gene: TRBV27; clone size: NA; J gene: TRBJ1-2; CDR3 length: 15; CDR3 DNA: TGTGCCAGCAGTTTAATGGCTTCTGCTAACTATGGCTACACCTTC; CDR3 protein: CASSLMASANYGYTF
D gene: TRBD1; V gene: TRBV30; clone size: once; J gene: TRBJ1-1; CDR3 length: 13; CDR3 DNA: TGTGCCTGGAAGGCGGGACAGGGGGCAAGAGCTTTCTTT; CDR3 protein: CAWKAGQGARAFF
D gene: NA; V gene: TRBV5-1; clone size: NA; J gene: TRBJ2-1; CDR3 length: 17; CDR3 DNA: TGCGCCAGCAGCTCTGCGACAGGATCTAGCTCCTACAATGAGCAGTTCTTC; CDR3 protein: CASSSATGSSSYNEQFF
D gene: NA; V gene: TRBV7-8; clone size: NA; J gene: TRBJ2-1; CDR3 length: 16; CDR3 DNA: TGTGCCAGCAGCCTCATAGCGGCGCGCCTATACAATGAGCAGTTCTTC; CDR3 protein: CASSLIAARLYNEQFF
D gene: NA; V gene: TRBV4-3; clone size: NA; J gene: TRBJ1-2; CDR3 length: 17; CDR3 DNA: TGCGCCAGCAGCCAAGATTATGAGTCGGGACCTAACTATGGCTACACCTTC; CDR3 protein: CASSQDYESGPNYGYTF
D gene: NA; V gene: TRBV27; clone size: NA; J gene: TRBJ2-7; CDR3 length: 14; CDR3 DNA: TGTGCCAGCAGTTTCTCGCCCAGCTCCTACGAGCAGTACTTC; CDR3 protein: CASSFSPSSYEQYF
D gene: NA; V gene: TRBV15; clone size: NA; J gene: TRBJ1-4; CDR3 length: 15; CDR3 DNA: TGTGCCACCAGCAGAGATGAGGGATTTAATGAAAAACTGTTTTTT; CDR3 protein: CATSRDEGFNEKLFF
D gene: NA; V gene: TRBV29-1; clone size: NA; J gene: TRBJ2-1; CDR3 length: 10; CDR3 DNA: TGCAGCGCAATACTCGTCGTGGCGTTCTTC; CDR3 protein: CSAILVVAFF
D gene: NA; V gene: TRBV5-4; clone size: NA; J gene: TRBJ2-1; CDR3 length: 17; CDR3 DNA: TGTGCCAGCAGCCTGAGCGGAGTGCGGGGCTCCTACAATGAGCAGTTCTTC; CDR3 protein: CASSLSGVRGSYNEQFF
D gene: TRBD2; V gene: TRBV6-2/TRBV6-3; clone size: NA; J gene: TRBJ2-7; CDR3 length: 18; CDR3 DNA: TGTGCCAGCAGTTACTCGGTGCCAGCGGGAGCCCTCTCCTACGAGCAGTACTTC; CDR3 protein: CASSYSVPAGALSYEQYF
D gene: NA; V gene: TRBV2; clone size: once; J gene: TRBJ2-7; CDR3 length: 11; CDR3 DNA: TGTGCCAGCAGCCTAAACTACGAGCAGTACTTC; CDR3 protein: CASSLNYEQYF
D gene: NA; V gene: TRBV2; clone size: once; J gene: TRBJ1-5; CDR3 length: 15; CDR3 DNA: TGTGCCAGCAGGAATTTTGGGACAAGCAATCAGCCCCAGCATTTT; CDR3 protein: CASRNFGTSNQPQHF
D gene: NA; V gene: TRBV6-1; clone size: NA; J gene: TRBJ1-1; CDR3 length: 13; CDR3 DNA: TGTGCCAGCAGTGAACAGATCCACACTGAAGCTTTCTTT; CDR3 protein: CASSEQIHTEAFF
D gene: TRBD1; V gene: TRBV19; clone size: NA; J gene: TRBJ2-7; CDR3 length: 17; CDR3 DNA: TGTGCCAGTAGTATTTTCTTCCGACAGGGTCGGACCTACGAGCAGTACTTC; CDR3 protein: CASSIFFRQGRTYEQYF
D gene: TRBD2; V gene: TRBV6-2/TRBV6-3; clone size: NA; J gene: TRBJ2-1; CDR3 length: 19; CDR3 DNA: TGTGCCAGCAGTTACCCGGGACTAGCGGGCAAGAGCTCCTACAATGAGCAGTTCTTC; CDR3 protein: CASSYPGLAGKSSYNEQFF
D gene: TRBD1; V gene: TRBV5-6; clone size: NA; J gene: TRBJ2-3; CDR3 length: 17; CDR3 DNA: TGTGCCAGCAGCACAAGGACAGGGGCAATTAGCACAGATACGCAGTATTTT; CDR3 protein: CASSTRTGAISTDTQYF
D gene: NA; V gene: TRBV19; clone size: NA; J gene: TRBJ2-3; CDR3 length: 11; CDR3 DNA: TGTGCCAGTAGTATCGGAGATACGCAGTATTTT; CDR3 protein: CASSIGDTQYF
D gene: NA; V gene: TRBV6-2/TRBV6-3; clone size: many; J gene: TRBJ2-7; CDR3 length: 13; CDR3 DNA: TGTGCCAGCAGTTACTCGGGGGCCTACGAGCAGTACTTC; CDR3 protein: CASSYSGAYEQYF
D gene: NA; V gene: TRBV19; clone size: NA; J gene: TRBJ1-2; CDR3 length: 15; CDR3 DNA: TGTGCCAGTAGTACCCCACGGGAGGGGTTCTCTCGCTACACCTTC; CDR3 protein: CASSTPREGFSRYTF
D gene: TRBD1; V gene: TRBV29-1; clone size: NA; J gene: TRBJ1-1; CDR3 length: 15; CDR3 DNA: TGCAGCGTTGTTTTACAGGGGGCGCAAAACACTGAAGCTTTCTTT; CDR3 protein: CSVVLQGAQNTEAFF
D gene: NA; V gene: TRBV5-4; clone size: NA; J gene: TRBJ2-7; CDR3 length: 16; CDR3 DNA: TGTGCCAGCAGCTTGGATCCGGGACCTAGCTCCTACGAGCAGTACTTC; CDR3 protein: CASSLDPGPSSYEQYF
D gene: NA; V gene: TRBV15; clone size: NA; J gene: TRBJ2-5; CDR3 length: 11; CDR3 DNA: TGTGCCACCAGCGGAGAAGAGACCCAGTACTTC; CDR3 protein: CATSGEETQYF
D gene: NA; V gene: TRBV30; clone size: once; J gene: TRBJ1-1; CDR3 length: 13; CDR3 DNA: TGTGCCTTCACTCGACAGGCTCGCACTGAAGCTTTCTTT; CDR3 protein: CAFTRQARTEAFF
D gene: TRBD2; V gene: TRBV7-6; clone size: once; J gene: TRBJ2-5; CDR3 length: 17; CDR3 DNA: TGTGCCAGCAGCTTAGGTGTGCTAGCGGGAGGGCAAGAGACCCAGTACTTC; CDR3 protein: CASSLGVLAGGQETQYF
D gene: TRBD1; V gene: TRBV2; clone size: once; J gene: TRBJ2-2; CDR3 length: 16; CDR3 DNA: TGTGCCAGCATTCATCAACAGGGGGGAAACACCGGGGAGCTGTTTTTT; CDR3 protein: CASIHQQGGNTGELFF